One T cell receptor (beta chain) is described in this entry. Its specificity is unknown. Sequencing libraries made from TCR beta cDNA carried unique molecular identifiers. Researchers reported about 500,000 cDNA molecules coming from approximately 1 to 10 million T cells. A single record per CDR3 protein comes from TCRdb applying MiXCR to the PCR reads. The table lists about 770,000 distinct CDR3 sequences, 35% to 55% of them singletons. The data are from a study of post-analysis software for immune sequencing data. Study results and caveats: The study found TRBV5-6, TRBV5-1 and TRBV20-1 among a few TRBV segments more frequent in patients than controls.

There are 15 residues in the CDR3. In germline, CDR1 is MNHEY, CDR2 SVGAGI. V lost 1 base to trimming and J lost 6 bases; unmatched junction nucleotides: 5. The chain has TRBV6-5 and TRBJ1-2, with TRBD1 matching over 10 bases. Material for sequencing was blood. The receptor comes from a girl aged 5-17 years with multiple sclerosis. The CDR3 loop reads CASSYFRTGGNGYTF. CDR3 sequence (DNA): TGTGCCAGCAGTTACTTCCGGACAGGGGGAAATGGCTACACCTTC.